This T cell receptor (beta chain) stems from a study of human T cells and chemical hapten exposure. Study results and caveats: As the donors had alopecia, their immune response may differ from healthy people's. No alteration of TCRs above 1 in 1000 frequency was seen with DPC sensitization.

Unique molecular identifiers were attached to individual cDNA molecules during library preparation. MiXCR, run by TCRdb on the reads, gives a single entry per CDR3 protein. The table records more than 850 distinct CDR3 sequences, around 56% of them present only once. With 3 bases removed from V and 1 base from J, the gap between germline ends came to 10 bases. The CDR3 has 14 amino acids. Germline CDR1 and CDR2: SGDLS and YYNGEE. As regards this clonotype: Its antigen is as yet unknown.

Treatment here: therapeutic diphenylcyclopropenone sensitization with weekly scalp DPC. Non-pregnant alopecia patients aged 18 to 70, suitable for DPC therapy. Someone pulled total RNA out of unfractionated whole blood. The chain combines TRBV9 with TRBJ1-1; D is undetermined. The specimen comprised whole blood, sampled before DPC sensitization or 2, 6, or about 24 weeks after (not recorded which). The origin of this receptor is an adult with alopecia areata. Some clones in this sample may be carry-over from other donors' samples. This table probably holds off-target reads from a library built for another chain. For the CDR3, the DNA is TGTGCCAGCAGCGGACTGGTCCCGAACACTGAAGCTTTCTTT. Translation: CASSGLVPNTEAFF.